The present T cell receptor beta chain was sequenced within a study of yellow fever vaccine responses in identical twins. Study conclusions and caveats: Reportedly, twins' vaccine T cell responses looked partly convergent and partly personalized.

The V and J ends lost 1 base and 6 bases respectively, with 13 bases between them. Germline V gene sequence: CDR1 LNHNV, CDR2 YYDKDF (reference sequence). This CDR3 is built from 15 residues. This clonotype was picked up a small number of times. The target antigen is unknown. TCRdb processed the RT-PCR reads anew with MiXCR; each CDR3 protein has one entry. Counted here are some 20,000 distinct CDR3 sequences, 55% to 70% occurring once; the ten biggest clones make up approximately 2.2%. The specimen was T cells from blood (PBMCs), unsorted or a sorted subset (not recorded which), collected before or after yellow fever vaccination (not recorded which). The receptor was derived from a woman younger than 35 who received the yellow fever vaccine. The rearrangement links TRBV15 to TRBJ2-1; D remains ambiguous. The CDR3 coding sequence is TGTGCCACCAGCAGAGTGGTTCTAGTAGGCAATGAGCAGTTCTTC. This encodes CATSRVVLVGNEQFF.